These 20 T cell receptor beta chains came from one sample sequenced in a study of T cells in Graves' hyperthyroidism and ophthalmopathy. Amplification yielded TCR beta CDR3 regions, with RNA transcripts as the source. HTBI primers were employed in a first-round RT-PCR of the TCR CDR3. TCRdb recomputed calls from the multiplex PCR reads with MiXCR, one row per CDR3 protein. The sample contains about 290,000 distinct CDR3 sequences, about 13% of which appear only once. The sample consisted of blood. The receptors were sampled from a woman in her forties with Graves' hyperthyroidism.

In this sample, this clonotype turned up a few times. The chain recombines TRBV12-3 or TRBV12-4 with TRBJ2-1; 14 bases align to TRBD2. Losses at the gene ends were 5 bases for V and 8 bases for J; bases not matched to a gene: 11. The CDR3 covers 17 residues. CDR3 sequence: CASSHIPGTSGSDEQFF. The CDR3, as DNA: TGTGCCAGCAGTCACATCCCTGGGACTAGCGGGAGCGATGAGCAGTTCTTC.

This clonotype appeared many times. The V gene is TRBV9, the J gene TRBJ2-1, with TRBD2 identical over 9 bases. The CDR3 totals 16 residues. The germline gives CDR1 SGDLS, CDR2 YYNGEE. V gave up 0 bases and J gave up 4 bases; unmatched junction bases: 5. The CDR3 DNA reads TGTGCCAGCAGCGTAGAAGGGCGGGAGGGTTACAATGAGCAGTTCTTC. Translation gives CASSVEGREGYNEQFF. Full variable domain (rest looked up from reference TRBV9 and TRBJ2-1): DSGVTQTPKHLITATGQRVTLRCSPRSGDLSVYWYQQSLDQGLQFLIQYYNGEERAKGNILERFSAQQFPDLHSELNLSSLELGDSALYFCASSVEGREGYNEQFFGPGTRLTVL.

This clonotype appeared many times. The chain links TRBV27 to TRBJ2-3; D may be TRBD1 or TRBD2 (5 bases each). With 2 bases removed from V and 2 bases from J, the gap between germline ends came to 8 bases. The germline gives CDR1 MNHEY, CDR2 SMNVEV (reference sequence). The CDR3 is made up of 14 amino acids. The CDR3 DNA is TGTGCCAGCAGTTTACTGGGGGTCACAGATACGCAGTATTTT. Its translation: CASSLLGVTDTQYF.

This clonotype was observed many times. The V and J genes are TRBV12-3 or TRBV12-4 and TRBJ1-2; D is undetermined. Between the trimmed V and J ends, which lost 4 bases and 9 bases, there was a span of 12 bases. This CDR3 contains 12 residues. The DNA of the CDR3 is TGTGCCAGCAGTTCTGACGGAGGGAGCTACACCTTC. Its translation: CASSSDGGSYTF.

This clonotype was counted many times. This chain connects TRBV7-9 to TRBJ2-6; 8 bases are shared with TRBD2. Germline V gene sequence: CDR1 SEHNR, CDR2 FQNEAQ (reference sequence). V trimming: 8 bases; J trimming: 0 bases; junction bases outside the gene matches: 6. The CDR3 spans 16 residues. In DNA form, the CDR3 reads TGTGCCAGCGGAAGCGGGGGACGCTCTGGGGCCAACGTCCTGACTTTC. Translated, it gives CASGSGGRSGANVLTF.

This clonotype was found many times. The chain uses TRBV7-9 and TRBJ2-5, with TRBD2 matching 10 bases. The CDR3 runs to 14 residues. Germline V CDR1 and CDR2: SEHNR, FQNEAQ (reference sequence). J was trimmed by 4 bases and V by 4 bases; bases with no gene match: 3. The chain's CDR3 is CASSSLAGVETQYF. The CDR3 coding sequence is TGTGCCAGCAGCTCTCTAGCGGGAGTAGAGACCCAGTACTTC.

This clonotype came up many times. V and J are TRBV20-1 and TRBJ2-1, with 7 bases aligning to TRBD2. The trim removed 5 bases at V and 10 bases at J, leaving 11 bases unmatched. There are 13 residues in the CDR3. Germline values: CDR1 DFQATT, CDR2 SNEGSKA (reference sequence). This chain's CDR3 is CSAGGVAWDEQFF. The CDR3 DNA reads as TGCAGTGCTGGGGGGGTAGCTTGGGACGAGCAGTTCTTC.

This clonotype was found many times. The CDR3 DNA follows: TGTGCCAGCACGCGGGACACTGAAGCTTTCTTT. Encoded protein: CASTRDTEAFF. The genes are TRBV2 and TRBJ1-1; no firm D call. The germline V gene has CDR1 SNHLY and CDR2 FYNNEI. Trimming cost V 7 bases and J 3 bases, with 6 bases left between them. The CDR3 totals 11 residues. Filled out from reference TRBV2 and TRBJ1-1, the complete variable domain reads EPEVTQTPSHQVTQMGQEVILRCVPISNHLYFYWYRQILGQKVEFLVSFYNNEISEKSEIFDDQFSVERPDGSNFTLKIRSTKLEDSAMYFCASTRDTEAFFGQGTRLTVV.

The chain uses TRBV4-2 and TRBJ1-2; D is possibly TRBD1 (5 bases). The germline V and J ends were trimmed by 0 bases and 6 bases, with 11 bases remaining between them. CDR3 size: 14 residues. CDR1 LGHNA and CDR2 YNFKEQ come from the germline V gene. The CDR3 region has the DNA TGTGCCAGCAGCCAAGACCAAGTGGGGGATGGCTACACCTTC. Translating gives CASSQDQVGDGYTF.

There are many counts of this clonotype. The rearrangement links TRBV11-2 to TRBJ2-3; possibly TRBD2 for D (5 bases). The CDR3 is made up of 14 amino acids. V was shortened by 5 bases and J by 6 bases, with 15 bases between the two germline ends. Germline values: CDR1 SGHAT, CDR2 FQNNGV. CDR3 bases: TGTGCCAGCAGCCCCGCGGGTTCTCCCGATACGCAGTATTTT. Translation: CASSPAGSPDTQYF.

This clonotype was recorded many times. The rearrangement uses TRBV6-1 and TRBJ2-7, with 9 bases aligning to TRBD2. V shed 4 bases and J 1 base; nucleotides not matched to a gene: 5. The CDR3 has 15 amino acids. Germline assignment: CDR1 MNHNS and CDR2 SASEGT. CDR3 nucleotides: TGTGCCAGCAGTGTTACTCTAGCGGGGTCCTACGAGCAGTACTTC. Translation: CASSVTLAGSYEQYF.

This clonotype was observed many times. The chain combines TRBV15 with TRBJ1-1; TRBD1 is a possible D gene (6 bases). This CDR3 has 12 residues. Germline V lookup: CDR1 LNHNV, CDR2 YYDKDF (reference sequence). Trimming shortened V by 4 bases and J by 11 bases, and 14 bases separated the two germline ends. CDR3 DNA sequence: TGTGCCACCAGCACCCGAGGGGGATCGGCTTTCTTT. It encodes CATSTRGGSAFF.

This clonotype was detected a few times. The chain uses TRBV7-9 and TRBJ2-6; D call uncertain. Between the trimmed V and J ends, which lost 10 bases and 1 base, there was a span of 23 bases. The CDR3 loop spans 18 amino acids. Germline lookup yields CDR1 SEHNR and CDR2 FQNEAQ (reference sequence). Here the CDR3 reads CATWRPAAPLSGANVLTF. In nucleotides, the CDR3 is TGTGCCACCTGGCGGCCCGCAGCGCCTTTATCTGGGGCCAACGTCCTGACTTTC.

Ten or more counts support this clonotype. This chain joins TRBV2 and TRBJ1-2, with 8 bases aligning to TRBD1. V shed 6 bases, J shed 2 bases, and the junction held 5 bases outside the gene matches. From germline, CDR1 is SNHLY and CDR2 FYNNEI. The CDR3 runs to 14 residues. The CDR3 nucleotides read TGTGCCAGCAGCGTGGACAGGGCCAACTATGGCTACACCTTC. This sequence encodes CASSVDRANYGYTF.

In this sample, this clonotype turned up a few times. This chain uses TRBV20-1 with TRBJ2-3; 10 bases agree with TRBD2. This CDR3 has 13 residues. V dropped 5 bases and J dropped 8; count of bases not matched to a gene: 7. Germline V gene data show CDR1 as DFQATT and CDR2 as SNEGSKA (reference sequence). In DNA, the CDR3 is TGCAGTGCTCCAAAGCGGGAGGGGGGTACGCAGTATTTT. Translated, it gives CSAPKREGGTQYF.

This clonotype was seen a handful of times. This chain links TRBV4-1 with TRBJ2-7; 8 bases map to TRBD2. V lost 2 bases to trimming and J lost 5 bases; unmatched junction nucleotides: 8. This CDR3 comprises 15 residues. From germline, CDR1 is MGHRA and CDR2 YSYEKL. The CDR3 sequence: CASSQKRGTRHEQYF. The CDR3 DNA reads as TGCGCCAGCAGCCAAAAGCGGGGGACTAGACACGAGCAGTACTTC.

The chain carries TRBV29-1 and TRBJ2-1, with D perhaps TRBD2 (5 bases). Germline V gene sequence: CDR1 SQVTM, CDR2 ANQGSEA. The CDR3 runs 12 residues. V gave up 7 bases and J gave up 2 bases, with 9 bases separating them. The CDR3 reads CSAGGAYNEQFF. Written as DNA, the CDR3 is TGCAGCGCCGGAGGTGCCTACAATGAGCAGTTCTTC.

This clonotype was observed a few times. The chain couples TRBV7-9 to TRBJ2-1; 8 bases are shared with TRBD1. Trimming cost V 1 base and J 2 bases; bases outside gene matches: 4. The CDR3 is 16 amino acids. CDR1 SEHNR and CDR2 FQNEAQ come from the germline V gene (reference sequence). The CDR3 reads CASSLVQGVAYNEQFF. The CDR3 nucleotides are TGTGCCAGCAGCTTAGTACAGGGGGTAGCCTACAATGAGCAGTTCTTC.

This clonotype was seen repeatedly, ten times or more. This sequence joins TRBV29-1 and TRBJ2-1; 8 bases match TRBD2. The CDR3 covers 14 residues. The germline V gene encodes CDR1 SQVTM and CDR2 ANQGSEA. Trimming cost V 6 bases and J 4 bases; bases outside gene matches: 8. The chain's CDR3 is CSVATSGTYNEQFF. CDR3 nucleotides: TGCAGCGTCGCAACTAGCGGAACATACAATGAGCAGTTCTTC.

The chain joins TRBV10-3 to TRBJ2-3; possible D gene TRBD2, 6 bases. The CDR3 contains 13 residues. The germline CDR1 and CDR2 sequences are ENHRY and SYGVKD. V lost 6 bases and J 8 bases, leaving 15 bases between the germline ends. The CDR3 region has the DNA TGTGCCATCAGGGGCGGAGGGGACGGTACGCAGTATTTT. Protein sequence: CAIRGGGDGTQYF.